This T cell receptor (beta chain) was found in a study of cytomegalovirus exposure and HLA in healthy donors. Use of 60 Vbeta and 13 Jbeta primers characterized the PCR. The table came from immunoSEQ multiplex PCR; TCRdb's copy has only in-frame clones and leaves some out. The sample lists about 150,000 clones, more than 70% occurring once. Trimming took off 7 bases at V and 0 bases at J, with 10 bases between the two ends. The CDR3 contains 14 residues. Per germline, CDR1 SEHNR and CDR2 FQNEAQ (reference sequence). V and J are TRBV7-9 and TRBJ1-3, with D unresolved. This sequence was found in a woman aged 40-49 years in good health and CMV-seronegative. Sequences were obtained from PBMCs. CDR3 protein: CASTELVSGNTIYF. The CDR3, as DNA: TGTGCCAGCACCGAACTCGTCTCTGGAAACACCATATATTTT.